This is a list of T cell receptor beta chains from one sample in a study of blood T cells in healthy people across ages. TCRdb re-derived calls from the 5' RACE reads in MiXCR, one entry per CDR3 protein. The data hold 1.5 million to 2 million distinct CDR3 sequences, with just under 50% observed a single time. Sequencing was done on a sample of blood. These receptors were taken from a woman aged 40 to 49 in good health. The CDR3 runs from the conserved cysteine through the conserved F or W. D genes are given only for firm matches. Not all rows give a size; the values are once, few, many and, for expanded clones, a class.

DNA: TGCGCCAGCAGCTTGGACGCCTTTAATTCACCCCTCCACTTT
CDR3: CASSLDAFNSPLHF
D: -
J: TRBJ1-6
size: -
V: TRBV5-1

DNA: TGCAGTGCTAGTAGGACCACAGATACGCAGTATTTT
CDR3: CSASRTTDTQYF
D: -
J: TRBJ2-3
size: -
V: TRBV20-1

DNA: TGTGCCAGCAGCCGGGGACAGGCATACCGGGAGGAGACCCAGTACTTC
CDR3: CASSRGQAYREETQYF
D: TRBD1
J: TRBJ2-5
size: -
V: TRBV3-1

DNA: TGTGCCAGCAGTTTACTTGGGACAGGTCGTTACAATGAGCAGTTCTTC
CDR3: CASSLLGTGRYNEQFF
D: TRBD1
J: TRBJ2-1
size: -
V: TRBV27

DNA: TGTGCCAGCAGCTTAGCGGGCGCTGGTAATGAAAAACTGTTTTTT
CDR3: CASSLAGAGNEKLFF
D: -
J: TRBJ1-4
size: -
V: TRBV7-2

DNA: TGTGCCACCAGTGATTACAGGACACTCCAAGAGACCCAGTACTTC
CDR3: CATSDYRTLQETQYF
D: -
J: TRBJ2-5
size: -
V: TRBV24-1

DNA: TGTGCCAGCAGTTACCCCGGCGAGTACGCGGAGACCCAGTACTTC
CDR3: CASSYPGEYAETQYF
D: -
J: TRBJ2-5
size: -
V: TRBV28

DNA: TGTGCCAGCAGCCAAGATCGGCAGGGGTCCTACGAGCAGTACTTC
CDR3: CASSQDRQGSYEQYF
D: -
J: TRBJ2-7
size: many
V: TRBV4-3

DNA: TGTGCCAGCAGGACAGGGATCGGTGAGCAGTTCTTC
CDR3: CASRTGIGEQFF
D: TRBD1
J: TRBJ2-1
size: -
V: TRBV13

DNA: TGTGCCAGCAGCTTTTTAGCGGGGGACTACGAGCAGTACTTC
CDR3: CASSFLAGDYEQYF
D: TRBD2
J: TRBJ2-7
size: few
V: TRBV7-2

DNA: TGTGCCAGCACAACCCTACAGGGACAAGGAAGATCTGGGGCCAACGTCCTGACTTTC
CDR3: CASTTLQGQGRSGANVLTF
D: -
J: TRBJ2-6
size: -
V: TRBV5-6

DNA: TGTGCCAGCCATCGCCGAGGGGCCAACACCGGGGAGCTGTTTTTT
CDR3: CASHRRGANTGELFF
D: -
J: TRBJ2-2
size: -
V: TRBV28

DNA: TGTGCCAGCAGCGTAAGGCGGAGCCAAGAGACCCAGTACTTC
CDR3: CASSVRRSQETQYF
D: -
J: TRBJ2-5
size: few
V: TRBV9

DNA: TGCAGTGCGGCAGCCCAAGAGACCCAGTACTTC
CDR3: CSAAAQETQYF
D: -
J: TRBJ2-5
size: -
V: TRBV20-1

DNA: TGCGCCAGCAGCTTGGACCCGGGACTAGGAGGCTATGAGCAGTACTTC
CDR3: CASSLDPGLGGYEQYF
D: TRBD2
J: TRBJ2-7
size: -
V: TRBV5-1

DNA: TGTGCCAGCAGCTTGGCCAGGACTCTAGAGACCCAGTACTTC
CDR3: CASSLARTLETQYF
D: -
J: TRBJ2-5
size: -
V: TRBV5-6

DNA: TGCAGTGCTAGGCTAAATAACTATGGCTACACCTTC
CDR3: CSARLNNYGYTF
D: -
J: TRBJ1-2
size: -
V: TRBV20-1

DNA: TGTGCCAGCAGCTTAGCCGACAGGGAGGGAGAGACCCAGTACTTC
CDR3: CASSLADREGETQYF
D: -
J: TRBJ2-5
size: few
V: TRBV7-9

DNA: TGTGCCAGCAGCCCGAGCGGGGGGCCTTTCTCCTACAATGAGCAGTTCTTC
CDR3: CASSPSGGPFSYNEQFF
D: TRBD2
J: TRBJ2-1
size: -
V: TRBV6-1

DNA: TGTGCCAGCAGCCAGGGGGACGGAGGCTCGAGGAATGAGCAGTTCTTC
CDR3: CASSQGDGGSRNEQFF
D: -
J: TRBJ2-1
size: -
V: TRBV4-2

DNA: TGTGCCAGCAGCCGTGACCTTTACACAGATACGCAGTATTTT
CDR3: CASSRDLYTDTQYF
D: -
J: TRBJ2-3
size: -
V: TRBV3-1

DNA: TGCAGTGCTAGAGTCCCGGGAATGGGACTAACCGACAATGAGCAGTTCTTC
CDR3: CSARVPGMGLTDNEQFF
D: TRBD2
J: TRBJ2-1
size: -
V: TRBV20-1

DNA: TGTGCCAGCAGCTCTAGGACTGGATACGAGCAGTACTTC
CDR3: CASSSRTGYEQYF
D: -
J: TRBJ2-7
size: many
V: TRBV7-2

DNA: TGTGCCAGCAGCGGCCCCGAGCTGTATTTT
CDR3: CASSGPELYF
D: -
J: TRBJ2-3
size: -
V: TRBV9

DNA: TGCGCCAGCAGCCAAGTGGGGGGGCCTAGCGGGAATGAGCTGTTCTTC
CDR3: CASSQVGGPSGNELFF
D: TRBD2
J: TRBJ2-1
size: -
V: TRBV4-1

DNA: TGCGCCAGCAGCGATCTAGCGGGGGCCCACGAGCAGTACTTC
CDR3: CASSDLAGAHEQYF
D: TRBD2
J: TRBJ2-7
size: few
V: TRBV5-1

DNA: TGTGCCAGCGGACAGGTCTCTTTCACAGATACGCAGTATTTT
CDR3: CASGQVSFTDTQYF
D: TRBD1
J: TRBJ2-3
size: -
V: TRBV7-6

DNA: TGTGCCAGCAGCAAAGAACGTCCGTTGTACGAGCAGTACTTC
CDR3: CASSKERPLYEQYF
D: -
J: TRBJ2-7
size: few
V: TRBV7-2

DNA: TGTGCCAGCAGCACCCTAAGGAGTGAGACCCAGTACTTC
CDR3: CASSTLRSETQYF
D: -
J: TRBJ2-5
size: -
V: TRBV11-2

DNA: TGTGCCAGTAGTATAGGTCGTGGGGAGCAGTTCTTC
CDR3: CASSIGRGEQFF
D: -
J: TRBJ2-1
size: -
V: TRBV19

DNA: TGTGCCAGCAGCTTAGCGAAAATCTCAGAGACCCAGTACTTC
CDR3: CASSLAKISETQYF
D: -
J: TRBJ2-5
size: -
V: TRBV11-1

DNA: TGTGCCAGCAGCCCACTACGAGCCGGACAGGGGTACGAGCAGTACTTC
CDR3: CASSPLRAGQGYEQYF
D: TRBD1
J: TRBJ2-7
size: -
V: TRBV7-2

DNA: TGTGCCAGCAGTTCATACATGGACATTCAGTACTTC
CDR3: CASSSYMDIQYF
D: -
J: TRBJ2-4
size: -
V: TRBV28

DNA: TGTGCCAGCAGCCAAGATGAGGACCCCGAGGAAAAACTGTTTTTT
CDR3: CASSQDEDPEEKLFF
D: -
J: TRBJ1-4
size: -
V: TRBV4-2

DNA: TGTGCCAGCAGCTTAGGGGGGACAGGGAACAATGAGCAGTTCTTC
CDR3: CASSLGGTGNNEQFF
D: TRBD1
J: TRBJ2-1
size: few
V: TRBV7-6

DNA: TGTGCCAGCAGTTACTCGAAACAGGCCCTCACCTACGAGCAGTACTTC
CDR3: CASSYSKQALTYEQYF
D: -
J: TRBJ2-7
size: few
V: TRBV6-6

DNA: TGTGCCAGCAGCCCAGGGACAGGGGCGCCCCATTATGGCTACACCTTC
CDR3: CASSPGTGAPHYGYTF
D: TRBD1
J: TRBJ1-2
size: -
V: TRBV2

DNA: TGCAGCGTTGAGACAGGGGGTGATGACAATCAGCCCCAGCATTTT
CDR3: CSVETGGDDNQPQHF
D: TRBD1
J: TRBJ1-5
size: -
V: TRBV29-1

DNA: TGTGCCACCAGTAACAGGGGGGACTACGAGCAGTACTTC
CDR3: CATSNRGDYEQYF
D: TRBD1
J: TRBJ2-7
size: -
V: TRBV15

DNA: TGCGCCAGCAGCCATTACACTAGTACCGATGAGCAGTACTTC
CDR3: CASSHYTSTDEQYF
D: -
J: TRBJ2-7
size: -
V: TRBV4-3

DNA: TGCAGTGCTAGCCAGGTGACCTCCTACGAGCAGTACTTC
CDR3: CSASQVTSYEQYF
D: -
J: TRBJ2-7
size: -
V: TRBV20-1

DNA: TGCGCCAGCAAGTCAGGCGGACAGTCTAATGAAAAACTGTTTTTT
CDR3: CASKSGGQSNEKLFF
D: -
J: TRBJ1-4
size: -
V: TRBV5-1

DNA: TGTGCCAGCAGTCCGCACCCGAAACCCCTTTCCTACGAGCAGTACTTC
CDR3: CASSPHPKPLSYEQYF
D: -
J: TRBJ2-7
size: few
V: TRBV28

DNA: TGCAGTGCCTCCCCGGGAGCGGGGGGCACAGATACGCAGTATTTT
CDR3: CSASPGAGGTDTQYF
D: TRBD2
J: TRBJ2-3
size: -
V: TRBV20-1

DNA: TGTGCCAGCAGCTTAGCGGGGACAGGGCGGCAGTTCTTC
CDR3: CASSLAGTGRQFF
D: TRBD1
J: TRBJ2-1
size: -
V: TRBV7-9

DNA: TGCAGTGCCTGGCGGGAGCAAATGGTAGTTGGCTACACCTTC
CDR3: CSAWREQMVVGYTF
D: -
J: TRBJ1-2
size: -
V: TRBV20-1

DNA: TGTGCCAGCAGCCCGAGACTAGACTCCTACGAGCAGTACTTC
CDR3: CASSPRLDSYEQYF
D: -
J: TRBJ2-7
size: few
V: TRBV7-9

DNA: TGTGCCAGCAGCTTAGGCCTCAGGGAAAGAAATGAGCAGTTCTTC
CDR3: CASSLGLRERNEQFF
D: -
J: TRBJ2-1
size: few
V: TRBV7-6

DNA: TGTGCCAGCAGTTTCGGGGTAATCTCCTATAATTCACCCCTCCACTTT
CDR3: CASSFGVISYNSPLHF
D: -
J: TRBJ1-6
size: few
V: TRBV28

DNA: TGCAGTGCTAGAGGTCCCTCGGGCTACACCTTC
CDR3: CSARGPSGYTF
D: -
J: TRBJ1-2
size: once
V: TRBV20-1

DNA: TGCAGTGCGGGGCCGGCAGGGGACAAAAACATTCAGTACTTC
CDR3: CSAGPAGDKNIQYF
D: -
J: TRBJ2-4
size: few
V: TRBV20-1

DNA: TGTGCCAGCATCCCAGTGGCTAACTCAGATACGCAGTATTTT
CDR3: CASIPVANSDTQYF
D: -
J: TRBJ2-3
size: -
V: TRBV7-9

DNA: TGCAGTGCTAGAGAAATAGGGGATCACAATCAGCCCCAGCATTTT
CDR3: CSAREIGDHNQPQHF
D: -
J: TRBJ1-5
size: -
V: TRBV20-1

DNA: TGTGCCAGCAGCTTGCACGGGAGGACAGGGGTGCAAGGCTACACCTTC
CDR3: CASSLHGRTGVQGYTF
D: TRBD1
J: TRBJ1-2
size: -
V: TRBV7-9

DNA: TGTGCCTCGGGATACCCGGGACCCCAAACAGATACGCAGTATTTT
CDR3: CASGYPGPQTDTQYF
D: -
J: TRBJ2-3
size: -
V: TRBV13

DNA: TGTGCCAGCAGCTTAGCGCAAGGAGCTTATAATTCACCCCTCCACTTT
CDR3: CASSLAQGAYNSPLHF
D: -
J: TRBJ1-6
size: -
V: TRBV7-6

DNA: TGCAGTGCTAGAGTCACGCCCGCAAATACGCAGTATTTT
CDR3: CSARVTPANTQYF
D: -
J: TRBJ2-3
size: few
V: TRBV20-1

DNA: TGTGCCAGCAAGCCCCCTTTTAGGGGGCCCAAAGAGACCCAGTACTTC
CDR3: CASKPPFRGPKETQYF
D: TRBD1
J: TRBJ2-5
size: -
V: TRBV7-9